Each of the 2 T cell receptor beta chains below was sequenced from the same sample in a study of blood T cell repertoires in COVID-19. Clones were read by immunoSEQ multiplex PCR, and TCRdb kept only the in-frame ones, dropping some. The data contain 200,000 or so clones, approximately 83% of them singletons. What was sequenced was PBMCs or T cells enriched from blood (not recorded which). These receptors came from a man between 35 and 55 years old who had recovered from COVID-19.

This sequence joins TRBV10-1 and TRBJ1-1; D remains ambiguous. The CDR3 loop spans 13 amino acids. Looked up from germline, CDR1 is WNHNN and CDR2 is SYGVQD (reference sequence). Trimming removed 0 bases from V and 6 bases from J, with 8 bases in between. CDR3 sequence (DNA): TGCGCCAGCAGTGAGTCAGACCGGGCTGAAGCTTTCTTT. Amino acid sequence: CASSESDRAEAFF.

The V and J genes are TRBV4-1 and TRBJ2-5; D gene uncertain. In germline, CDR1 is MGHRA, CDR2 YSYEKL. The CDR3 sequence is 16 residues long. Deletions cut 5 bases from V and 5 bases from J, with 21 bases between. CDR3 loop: CASSYSRSSEGETQYF. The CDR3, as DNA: TGCGCCAGCAGCTATTCTAGGTCTTCCGAAGGCGAGACCCAGTACTTC.